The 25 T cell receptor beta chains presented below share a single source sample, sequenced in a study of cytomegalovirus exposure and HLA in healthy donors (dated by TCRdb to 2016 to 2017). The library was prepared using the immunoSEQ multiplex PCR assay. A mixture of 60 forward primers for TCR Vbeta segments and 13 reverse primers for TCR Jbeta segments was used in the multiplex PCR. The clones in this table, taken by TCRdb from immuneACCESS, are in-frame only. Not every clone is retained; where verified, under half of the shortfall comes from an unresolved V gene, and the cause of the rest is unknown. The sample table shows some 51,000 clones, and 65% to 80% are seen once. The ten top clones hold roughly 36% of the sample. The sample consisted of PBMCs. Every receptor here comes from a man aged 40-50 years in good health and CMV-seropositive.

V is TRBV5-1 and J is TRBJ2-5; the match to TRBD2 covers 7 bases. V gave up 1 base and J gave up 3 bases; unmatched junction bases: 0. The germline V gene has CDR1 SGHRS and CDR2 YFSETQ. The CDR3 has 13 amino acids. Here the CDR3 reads CASSLTSEETQYF. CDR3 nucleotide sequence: TGCGCCAGCAGCTTGACTAGCGAAGAGACCCAGTACTTC.

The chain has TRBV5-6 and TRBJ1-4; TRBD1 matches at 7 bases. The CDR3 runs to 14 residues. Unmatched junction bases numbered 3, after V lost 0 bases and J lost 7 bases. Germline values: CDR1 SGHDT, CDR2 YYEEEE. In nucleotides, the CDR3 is TGTGCCAGCAGCTTGGTAGGGGGCCCTGAAAAACTGTTTTTT. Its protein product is CASSLVGGPEKLFF.

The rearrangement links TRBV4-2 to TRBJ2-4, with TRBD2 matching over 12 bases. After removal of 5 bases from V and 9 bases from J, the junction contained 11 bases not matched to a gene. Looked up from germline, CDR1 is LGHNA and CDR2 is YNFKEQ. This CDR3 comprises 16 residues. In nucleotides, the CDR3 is TGTGCCAGCAGCTATGGGGCTAGCGGGGGGGCCGGCATTCAGTACTTC. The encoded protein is CASSYGASGGAGIQYF.

CDR3 amino acids: CASSEAWSSGGTDTQYF. CDR3 DNA sequence: TGTGCCAGCAGTGAAGCTTGGTCTAGCGGGGGCACAGATACGCAGTATTTT. The chain combines TRBV2 with TRBJ2-3; TRBD2 matches at 9 bases. The V gene end was trimmed by 0 bases and the J gene end by 1 base; junction bases not matched to a gene: 5. Germline-derived CDR1 and CDR2 are SNHLY and FYNNEI. The CDR3 loop spans 17 amino acids.

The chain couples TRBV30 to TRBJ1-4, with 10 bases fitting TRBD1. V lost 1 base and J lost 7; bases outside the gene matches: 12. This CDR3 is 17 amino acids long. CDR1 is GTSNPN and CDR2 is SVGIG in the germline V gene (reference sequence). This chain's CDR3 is CAWSDPGTGALSEKLFF. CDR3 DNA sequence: TGTGCCTGGAGTGACCCCGGGACAGGGGCTTTAAGTGAAAAACTGTTTTTT. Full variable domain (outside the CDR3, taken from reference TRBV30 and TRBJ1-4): SQTIHQWPATLVQPVGSPLSLECTVEGTSNPNLYWYRQAAGRGLQLLFYSVGIGQISSEVPQNLSASRPQDRQFILSSKKLLLSDSGFYLCAWSDPGTGALSEKLFFGSGTQLSVL.

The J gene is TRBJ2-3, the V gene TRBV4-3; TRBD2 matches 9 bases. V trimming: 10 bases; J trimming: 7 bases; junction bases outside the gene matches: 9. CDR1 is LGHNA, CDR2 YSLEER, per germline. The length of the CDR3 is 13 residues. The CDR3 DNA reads TGCGCCAAAGTTAGCGGGGGACACCATACGCAGTATTTT. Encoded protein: CAKVSGGHHTQYF.

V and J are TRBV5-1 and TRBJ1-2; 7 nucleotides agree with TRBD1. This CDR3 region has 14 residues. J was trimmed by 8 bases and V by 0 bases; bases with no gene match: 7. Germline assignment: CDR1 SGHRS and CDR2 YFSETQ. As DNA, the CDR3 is TGCGCCAGCAGCTTGGGAGGGGGCGATGGGGGCTACACCTTC. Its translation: CASSLGGGDGGYTF.

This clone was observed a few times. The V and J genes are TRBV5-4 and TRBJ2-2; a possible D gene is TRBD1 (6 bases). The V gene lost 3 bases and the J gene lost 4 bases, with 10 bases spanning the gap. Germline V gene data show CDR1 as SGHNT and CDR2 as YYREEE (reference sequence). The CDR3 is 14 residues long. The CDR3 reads CASSSTRGTGELFF. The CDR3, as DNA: TGTGCCAGCAGCTCTACCAGGGGCACCGGGGAGCTGTTTTTT.

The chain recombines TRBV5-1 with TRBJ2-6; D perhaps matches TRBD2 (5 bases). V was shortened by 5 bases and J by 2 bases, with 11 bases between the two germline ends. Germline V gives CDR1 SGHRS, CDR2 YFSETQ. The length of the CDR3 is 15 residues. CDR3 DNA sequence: TGCGCCAGCAGGAGCGCCGGGGCTGGGGCCAACGTCCTGACTTTC. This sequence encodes CASRSAGAGANVLTF.

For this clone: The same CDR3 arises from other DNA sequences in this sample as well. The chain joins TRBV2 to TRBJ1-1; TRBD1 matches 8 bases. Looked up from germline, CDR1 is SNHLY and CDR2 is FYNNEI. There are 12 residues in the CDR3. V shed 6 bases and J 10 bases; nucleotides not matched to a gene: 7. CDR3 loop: CASRNDDRGAFF. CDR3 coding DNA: TGTGCCAGCAGGAACGATGACAGGGGAGCTTTCTTT.

Here the CDR3 reads CASSLNSNNEQFF. CDR3 in DNA: TGTGCCAGCAGCTTAAACAGCAACAATGAGCAGTTCTTC. The V call is TRBV11-3, the J call TRBJ2-1; no firm D call. Trimming left V 2 bases short and J 5 bases short, with 7 bases between. The CDR3 contains 13 residues. Germline assignment: CDR1 SGHNT and CDR2 YENEEA.

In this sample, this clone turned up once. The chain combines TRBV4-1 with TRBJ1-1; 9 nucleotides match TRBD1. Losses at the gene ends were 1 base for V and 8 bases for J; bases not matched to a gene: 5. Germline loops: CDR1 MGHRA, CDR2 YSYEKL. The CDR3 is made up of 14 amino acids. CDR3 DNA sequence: TGCGCCAGCAGCCAAGGGACAGGGGATCGGGAAGCTTTCTTT. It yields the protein CASSQGTGDREAFF.

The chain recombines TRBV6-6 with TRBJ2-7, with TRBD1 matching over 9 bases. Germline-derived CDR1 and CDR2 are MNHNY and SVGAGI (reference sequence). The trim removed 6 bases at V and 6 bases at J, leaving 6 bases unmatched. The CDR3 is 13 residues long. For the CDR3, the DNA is TGTGCCAGCAGCCCGGGACAGGGAAGCGAGCAGTACTTC. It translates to CASSPGQGSEQYF.

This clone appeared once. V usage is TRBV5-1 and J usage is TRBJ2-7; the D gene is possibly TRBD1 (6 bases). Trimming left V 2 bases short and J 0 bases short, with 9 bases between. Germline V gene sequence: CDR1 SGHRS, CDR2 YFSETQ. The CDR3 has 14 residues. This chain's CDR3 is CASSFLQGSYEQYF. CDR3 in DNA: TGCGCCAGCAGCTTCTTACAGGGCTCCTACGAGCAGTACTTC. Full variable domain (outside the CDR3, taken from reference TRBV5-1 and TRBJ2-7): KAGVTQTPRYLIKTRGQQVTLSCSPISGHRSVSWYQQTPGQGLQFLFEYFSETQRNKGNFPGRFSGRQFSNSRSEMNVSTLELGDSALYLCASSFLQGSYEQYFGPGTRLTVT.

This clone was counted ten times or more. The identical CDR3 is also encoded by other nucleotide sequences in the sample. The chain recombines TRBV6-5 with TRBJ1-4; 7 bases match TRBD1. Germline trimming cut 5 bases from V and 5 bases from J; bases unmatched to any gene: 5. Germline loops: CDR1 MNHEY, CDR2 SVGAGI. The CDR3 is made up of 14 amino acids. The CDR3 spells CASSSDRANEKLFF. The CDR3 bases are TGTGCCAGCAGTAGCGACAGGGCCAATGAAAAACTGTTTTTT.

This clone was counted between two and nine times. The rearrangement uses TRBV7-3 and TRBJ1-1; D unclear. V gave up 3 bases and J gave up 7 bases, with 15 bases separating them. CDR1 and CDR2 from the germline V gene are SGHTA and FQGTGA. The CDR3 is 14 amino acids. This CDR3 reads CASSLLTRTDEAFF. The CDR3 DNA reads TGTGCCAGCAGCTTGTTAACGAGAACCGATGAAGCTTTCTTT. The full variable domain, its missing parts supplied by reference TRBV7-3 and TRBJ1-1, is GAGVSQTPSNKVTEKGKYVELRCDPISGHTALYWYRQSLGQGPEFLIYFQGTGAADDSGLPNDRFFAVRPEGSVSTLKIQRTERGDSAVYLCASSLLTRTDEAFFGQGTRLTVV.

The CDR3 DNA sequence: TGTGCCTGGACGACAGGGCTATGGGAGACCCAGTACTTC. It translates to CAWTTGLWETQYF. This sequence joins TRBV30 and TRBJ2-5; the match to TRBD1 covers 7 bases. The CDR3 contains 13 residues. Germline lookup yields CDR1 GTSNPN and CDR2 SVGIG (reference sequence). With V trimmed by 4 bases and J by 5 bases, 7 bases remained unmatched. The full variable domain, with the rest looked up from reference TRBV30 and TRBJ2-5, is SQTIHQWPATLVQPVGSPLSLECTVEGTSNPNLYWYRQAAGRGLQLLFYSVGIGQISSEVPQNLSASRPQDRQFILSSKKLLLSDSGFYLCAWTTGLWETQYFGPGTRLLVL.

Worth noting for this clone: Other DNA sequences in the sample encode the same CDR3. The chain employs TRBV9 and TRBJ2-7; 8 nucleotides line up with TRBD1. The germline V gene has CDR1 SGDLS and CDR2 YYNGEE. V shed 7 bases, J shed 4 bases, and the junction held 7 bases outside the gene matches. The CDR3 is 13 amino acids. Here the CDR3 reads CASSGQGAYEQYF. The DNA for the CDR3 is TGTGCCAGCTCCGGGCAGGGGGCTTACGAGCAGTACTTC.

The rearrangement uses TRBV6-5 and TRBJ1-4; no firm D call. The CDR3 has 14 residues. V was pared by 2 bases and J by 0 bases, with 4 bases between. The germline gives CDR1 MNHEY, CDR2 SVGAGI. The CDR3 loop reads CASSYSATNEKLFF. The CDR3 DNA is TGTGCCAGCAGTTACAGCGCAACTAATGAAAAACTGTTTTTT.

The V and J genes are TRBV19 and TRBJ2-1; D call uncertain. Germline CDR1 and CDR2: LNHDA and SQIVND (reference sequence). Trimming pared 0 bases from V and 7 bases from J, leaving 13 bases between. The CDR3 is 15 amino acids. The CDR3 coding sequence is TGTGCCAGTAGTATAGAGAGCAGGTATTGGAATGAGCAGTTCTTC. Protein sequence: CASSIESRYWNEQFF.

The CDR3: CASSPNPITGELFF. The CDR3 coding sequence is TGCGCCAGCAGCCCTAATCCAATCACCGGGGAGCTGTTTTTT. The V gene is TRBV4-1, the J gene TRBJ2-2; no clear D gene. CDR1 and CDR2 (germline): MGHRA, YSYEKL. CDR3 length: 14 amino acids. V shed 4 bases and J shed 4 bases, with 10 bases lying between them.

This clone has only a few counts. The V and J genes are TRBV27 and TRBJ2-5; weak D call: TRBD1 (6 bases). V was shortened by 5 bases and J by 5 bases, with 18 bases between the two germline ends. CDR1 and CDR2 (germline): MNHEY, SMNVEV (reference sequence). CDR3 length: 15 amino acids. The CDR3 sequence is CASSTSDRFGETQYF. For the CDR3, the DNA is TGTGCCAGCAGTACCTCCGACAGGTTTGGTGAGACCCAGTACTTC.

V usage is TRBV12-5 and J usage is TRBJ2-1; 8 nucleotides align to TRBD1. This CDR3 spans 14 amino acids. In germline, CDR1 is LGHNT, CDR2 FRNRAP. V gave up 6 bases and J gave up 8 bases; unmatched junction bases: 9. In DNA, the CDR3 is TGTGCTAGTGGAGGACAGGGCGGTGGCGATGAGCAGTTCTTC. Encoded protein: CASGGQGGGDEQFF.

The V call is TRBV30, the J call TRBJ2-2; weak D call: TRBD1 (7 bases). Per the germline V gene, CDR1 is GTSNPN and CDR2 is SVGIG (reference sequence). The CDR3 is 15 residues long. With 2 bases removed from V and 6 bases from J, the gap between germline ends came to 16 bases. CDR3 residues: CAWSPGGQLSGELFF. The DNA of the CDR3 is TGTGCCTGGAGTCCCGGGGGACAGTTATCCGGGGAGCTGTTTTTT.

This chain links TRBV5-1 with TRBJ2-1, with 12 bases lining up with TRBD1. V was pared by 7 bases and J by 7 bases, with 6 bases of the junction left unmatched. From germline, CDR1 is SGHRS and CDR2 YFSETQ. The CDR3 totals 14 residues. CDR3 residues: CASSPGQGANEQFF. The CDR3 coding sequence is TGCGCCAGCTCTCCGGGACAGGGGGCGAATGAGCAGTTCTTC. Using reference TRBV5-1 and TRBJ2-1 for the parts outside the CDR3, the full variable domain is KAGVTQTPRYLIKTRGQQVTLSCSPISGHRSVSWYQQTPGQGLQFLFEYFSETQRNKGNFPGRFSGRQFSNSRSEMNVSTLELGDSALYLCASSPGQGANEQFFGPGTRLTVL.